Sequencing of this TCR beta chain was carried out in a study of cytomegalovirus exposure and HLA in healthy donors. Study observations and caveats: Donor immune exposure was known only as CMV serostatus.

Germline CDR1 and CDR2: SNHLY and FYNNEI. V was cut by 5 bases and J by 0 bases, with 8 bases left in between. The CDR3 extends over 14 amino acids. The PCR contained 60 Vbeta and 13 Jbeta primers. Produced via immunoSEQ multiplex PCR; TCRdb's table is partial and in-frame only. The profile shows 90,000 to 110,000 clones, 12% to 15% of them singletons. To note about this clone: The antigen remains undetermined.

Sequenced input: PBMCs. This sequence originates from a female donor in good health and CMV-seronegative. This sequence joins TRBV2 and TRBJ1-5; D is undetermined. The CDR3 spells CASSSWPSNQPQHF. DNA of the CDR3: TGTGCCAGCAGTTCCTGGCCTAGCAATCAGCCCCAGCATTTT.